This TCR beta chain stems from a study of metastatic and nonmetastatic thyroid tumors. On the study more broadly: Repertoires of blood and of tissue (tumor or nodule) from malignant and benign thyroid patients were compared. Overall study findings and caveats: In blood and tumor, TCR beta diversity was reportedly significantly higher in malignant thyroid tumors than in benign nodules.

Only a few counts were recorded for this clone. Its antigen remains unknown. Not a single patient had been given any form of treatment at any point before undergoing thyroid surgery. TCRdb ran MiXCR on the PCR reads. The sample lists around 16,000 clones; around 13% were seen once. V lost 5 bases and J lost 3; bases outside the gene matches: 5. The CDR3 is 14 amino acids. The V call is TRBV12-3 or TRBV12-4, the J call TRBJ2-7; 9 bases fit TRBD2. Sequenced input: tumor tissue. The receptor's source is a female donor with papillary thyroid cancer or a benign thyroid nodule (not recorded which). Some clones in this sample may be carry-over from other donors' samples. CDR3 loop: CASSQTSGFYEQYF. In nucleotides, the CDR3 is TGTGCCAGCAGTCAGACTAGCGGCTTCTACGAGCAGTACTTC.